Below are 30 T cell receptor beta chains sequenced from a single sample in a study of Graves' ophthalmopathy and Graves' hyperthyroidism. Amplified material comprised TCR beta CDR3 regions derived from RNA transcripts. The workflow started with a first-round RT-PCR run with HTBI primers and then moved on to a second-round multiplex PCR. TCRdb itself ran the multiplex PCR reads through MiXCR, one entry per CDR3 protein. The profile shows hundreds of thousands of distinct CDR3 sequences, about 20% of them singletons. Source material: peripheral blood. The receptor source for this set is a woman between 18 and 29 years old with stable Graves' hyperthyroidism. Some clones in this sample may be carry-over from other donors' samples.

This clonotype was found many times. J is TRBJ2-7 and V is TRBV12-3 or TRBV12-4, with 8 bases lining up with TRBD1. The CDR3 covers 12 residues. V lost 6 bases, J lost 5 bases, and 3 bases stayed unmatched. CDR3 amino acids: CASSPQGDEQYF. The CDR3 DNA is TGTGCCAGCAGCCCACAGGGGGACGAGCAGTACTTC.

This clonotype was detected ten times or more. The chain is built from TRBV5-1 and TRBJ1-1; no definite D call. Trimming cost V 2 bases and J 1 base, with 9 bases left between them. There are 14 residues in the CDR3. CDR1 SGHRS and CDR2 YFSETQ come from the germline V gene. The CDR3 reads CASSFNTRNTEAFF. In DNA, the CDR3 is TGCGCCAGCAGCTTTAACACAAGGAACACTGAAGCTTTCTTT.

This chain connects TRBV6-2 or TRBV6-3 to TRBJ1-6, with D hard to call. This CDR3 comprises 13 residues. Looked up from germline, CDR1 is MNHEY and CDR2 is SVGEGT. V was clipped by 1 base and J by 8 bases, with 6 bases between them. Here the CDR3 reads CASSYYGDSPLHF. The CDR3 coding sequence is TGTGCCAGCAGTTACTATGGGGATTCACCCCTCCACTTT.

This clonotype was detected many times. The CDR3 region has the DNA TGTGCCAGCAGTGAATCGGACGTTTCCTACGAGCAGTACTTC. It is translated as CASSESDVSYEQYF. The rearrangement joins TRBV6-1 to TRBJ2-7; D gene ambiguous. The CDR3 runs to 14 residues. V was trimmed by 2 bases and J by 1 base, leaving 9 bases between them. Per germline, CDR1 MNHNS and CDR2 SASEGT.

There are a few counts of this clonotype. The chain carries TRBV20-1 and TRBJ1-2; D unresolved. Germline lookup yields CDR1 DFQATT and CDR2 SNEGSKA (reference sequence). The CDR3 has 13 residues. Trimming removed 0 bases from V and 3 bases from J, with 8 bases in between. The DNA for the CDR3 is TGCAGTGCTAGAGATTATGGGCACTATGGCTACACCTTC. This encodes CSARDYGHYGYTF.

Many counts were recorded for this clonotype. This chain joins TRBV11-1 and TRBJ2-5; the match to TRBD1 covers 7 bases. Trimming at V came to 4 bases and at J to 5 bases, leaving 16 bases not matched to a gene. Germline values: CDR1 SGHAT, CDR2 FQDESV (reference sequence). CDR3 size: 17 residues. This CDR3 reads CASSSLLRQGNTETQYF. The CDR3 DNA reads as TGTGCCAGCAGCTCCTTATTACGACAGGGTAATACCGAGACCCAGTACTTC.

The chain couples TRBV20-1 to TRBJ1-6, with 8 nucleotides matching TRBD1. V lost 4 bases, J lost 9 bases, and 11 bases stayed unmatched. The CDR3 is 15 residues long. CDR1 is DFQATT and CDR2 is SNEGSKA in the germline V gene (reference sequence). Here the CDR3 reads CSANVGQAQISPLHF. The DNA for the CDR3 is TGCAGTGCTAATGTGGGACAGGCACAAATTTCACCCCTCCACTTT.

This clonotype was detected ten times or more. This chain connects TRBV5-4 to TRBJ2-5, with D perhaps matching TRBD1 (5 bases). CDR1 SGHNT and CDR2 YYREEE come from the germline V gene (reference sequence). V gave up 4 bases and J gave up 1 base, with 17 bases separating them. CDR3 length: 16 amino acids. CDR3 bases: TGTGCCAGCAGCAGGGGTGGGGTAACCATCCAAGAGACCCAGTACTTC. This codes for CASSRGGVTIQETQYF.

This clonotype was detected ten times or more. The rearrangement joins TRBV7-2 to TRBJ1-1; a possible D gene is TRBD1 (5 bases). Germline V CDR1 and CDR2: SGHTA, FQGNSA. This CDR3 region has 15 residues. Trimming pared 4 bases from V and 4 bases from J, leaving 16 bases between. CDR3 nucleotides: TGTGCCAGCAGCTACAATTGGCGGGGCTTCACTGAAGCTTTCTTT. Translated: CASSYNWRGFTEAFF.

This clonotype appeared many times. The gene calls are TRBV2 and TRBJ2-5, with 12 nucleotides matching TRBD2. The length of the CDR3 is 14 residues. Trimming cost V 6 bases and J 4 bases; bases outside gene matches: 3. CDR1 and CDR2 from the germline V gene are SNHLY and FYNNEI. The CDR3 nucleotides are TGTGCCAGCAGGCTGACTAGCGGGAGAGAGACCCAGTACTTC. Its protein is CASRLTSGRETQYF.

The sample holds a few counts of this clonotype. The CDR3 reads CATSRTQNTGELFF. Here the CDR3 DNA reads TGTGCCACCAGCAGAACTCAGAACACCGGGGAGCTGTTTTTT. The rearrangement uses TRBV15 and TRBJ2-2; D gene unclear. There are 14 residues in the CDR3. Germline values: CDR1 LNHNV, CDR2 YYDKDF (reference sequence). V was cut by 2 bases and J by 1 base, with 5 bases left in between.

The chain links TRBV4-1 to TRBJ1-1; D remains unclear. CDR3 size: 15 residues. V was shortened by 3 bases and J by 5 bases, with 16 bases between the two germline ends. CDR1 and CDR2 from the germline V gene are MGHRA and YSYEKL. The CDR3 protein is CASSQGGRPPTEAFF. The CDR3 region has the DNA TGCGCCAGCAGCCAGGGCGGACGGCCCCCGACTGAAGCTTTCTTT.

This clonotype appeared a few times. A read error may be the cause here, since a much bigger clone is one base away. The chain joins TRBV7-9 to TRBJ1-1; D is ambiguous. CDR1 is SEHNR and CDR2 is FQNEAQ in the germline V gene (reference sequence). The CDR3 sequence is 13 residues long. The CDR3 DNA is TGTGCCAGCAGCTTTGACTGGAACACTGAAGCTTGCTTT. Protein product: CASSFDWNTEACF.

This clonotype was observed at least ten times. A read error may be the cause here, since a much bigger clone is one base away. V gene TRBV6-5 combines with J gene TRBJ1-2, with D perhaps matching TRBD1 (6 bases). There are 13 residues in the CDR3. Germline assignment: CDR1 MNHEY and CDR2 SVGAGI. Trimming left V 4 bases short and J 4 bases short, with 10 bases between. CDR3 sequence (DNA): TGTGCCAGCAGTTCCGACAGGCGCTATGGCTACACCTTC. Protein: CASSSDRRYGYTF.

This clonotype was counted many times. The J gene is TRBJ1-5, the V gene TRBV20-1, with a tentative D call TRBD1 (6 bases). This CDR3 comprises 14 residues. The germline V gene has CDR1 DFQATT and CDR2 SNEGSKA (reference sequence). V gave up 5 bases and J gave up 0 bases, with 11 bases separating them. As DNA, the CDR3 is TGCAGTGCTGCTACAGGGTATAGCAATCAGCCCCAGCATTTT. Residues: CSAATGYSNQPQHF.

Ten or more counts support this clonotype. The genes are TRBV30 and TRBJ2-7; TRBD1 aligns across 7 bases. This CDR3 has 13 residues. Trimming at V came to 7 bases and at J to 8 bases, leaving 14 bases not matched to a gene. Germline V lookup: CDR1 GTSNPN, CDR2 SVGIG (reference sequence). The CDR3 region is CAFTASDRLKQYF. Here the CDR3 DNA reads TGTGCCTTCACGGCCTCGGACAGGTTAAAGCAGTACTTC.

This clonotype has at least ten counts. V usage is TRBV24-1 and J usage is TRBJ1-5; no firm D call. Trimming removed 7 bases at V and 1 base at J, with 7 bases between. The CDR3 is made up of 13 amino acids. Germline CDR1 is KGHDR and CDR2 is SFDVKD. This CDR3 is CATRQRSNQPQHF. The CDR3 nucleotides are TGTGCCACCAGGCAGCGGAGCAATCAGCCCCAGCATTTT.

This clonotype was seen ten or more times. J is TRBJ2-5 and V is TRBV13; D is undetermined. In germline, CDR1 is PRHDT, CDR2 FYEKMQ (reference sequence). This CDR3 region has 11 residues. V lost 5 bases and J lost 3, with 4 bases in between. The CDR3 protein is CASSIKETQYF. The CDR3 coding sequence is TGTGCCAGCAGCATCAAAGAGACCCAGTACTTC.

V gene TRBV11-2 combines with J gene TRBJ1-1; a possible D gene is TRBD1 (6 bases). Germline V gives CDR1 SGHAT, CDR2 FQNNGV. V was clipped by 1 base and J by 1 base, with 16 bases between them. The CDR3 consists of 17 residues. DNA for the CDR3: TGTGCCAGCAGCTTAGGTGTATGGGGGCGCGGGAACACTGAAGCTTTCTTT. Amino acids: CASSLGVWGRGNTEAFF.

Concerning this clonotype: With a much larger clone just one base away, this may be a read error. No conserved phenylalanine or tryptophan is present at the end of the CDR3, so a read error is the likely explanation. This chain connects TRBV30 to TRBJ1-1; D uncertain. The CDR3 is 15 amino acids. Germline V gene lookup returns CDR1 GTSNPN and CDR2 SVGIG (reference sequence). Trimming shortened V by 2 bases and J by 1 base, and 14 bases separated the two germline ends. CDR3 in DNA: TGTGCCTGGAGTTCCCCTACAGCGGGGAACACTGAAGCTTTCGTT. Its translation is CAWSSPTAGNTEAFV.

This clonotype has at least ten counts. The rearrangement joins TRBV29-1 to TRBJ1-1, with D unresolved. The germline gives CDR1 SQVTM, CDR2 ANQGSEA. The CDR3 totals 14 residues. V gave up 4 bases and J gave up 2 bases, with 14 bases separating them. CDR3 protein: CSVGDAGRNTEAFF. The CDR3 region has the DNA TGCAGCGTTGGGGATGCGGGGAGAAACACTGAAGCTTTCTTT.

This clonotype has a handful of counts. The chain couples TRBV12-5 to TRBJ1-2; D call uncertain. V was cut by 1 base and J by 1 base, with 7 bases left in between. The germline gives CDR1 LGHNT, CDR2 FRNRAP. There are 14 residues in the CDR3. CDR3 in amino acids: CASGLGTVNYGYTF. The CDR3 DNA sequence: TGTGCTAGTGGTTTGGGAACAGTTAACTATGGCTACACCTTC.

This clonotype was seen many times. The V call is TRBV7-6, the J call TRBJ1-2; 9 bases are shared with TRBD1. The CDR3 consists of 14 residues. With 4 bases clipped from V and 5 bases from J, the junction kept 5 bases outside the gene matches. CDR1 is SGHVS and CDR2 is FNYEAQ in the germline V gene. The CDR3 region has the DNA TGTGCCAGCAGCTCGGGACAGGGATCATATGGCTACACCTTC. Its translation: CASSSGQGSYGYTF.

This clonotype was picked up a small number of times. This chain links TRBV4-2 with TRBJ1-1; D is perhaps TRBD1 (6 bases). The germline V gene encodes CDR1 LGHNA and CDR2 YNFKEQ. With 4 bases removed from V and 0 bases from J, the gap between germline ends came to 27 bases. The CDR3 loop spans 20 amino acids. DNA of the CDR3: TGTGCCAGCAGCCTCCTATGGGGGCTGGGTGTGTATTCGGTGAACACTGAAGCTTTCTTT. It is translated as CASSLLWGLGVYSVNTEAFF.

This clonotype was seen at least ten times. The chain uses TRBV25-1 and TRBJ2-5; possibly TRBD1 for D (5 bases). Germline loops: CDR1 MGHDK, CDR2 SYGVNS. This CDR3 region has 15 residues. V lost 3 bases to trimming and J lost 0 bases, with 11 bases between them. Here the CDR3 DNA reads TGTGCCAGCAGTGATCCTCAGGGCTACCAAGAGACCCAGTACTTC. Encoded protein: CASSDPQGYQETQYF. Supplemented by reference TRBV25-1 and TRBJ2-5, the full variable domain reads EADIYQTPRYLVIGTGKKITLECSQTMGHDKMYWYQQDPGMELHLIHYSYGVNSTEKGDLSSESTVSRIRTEHFPLTLESARPSHTSQYLCASSDPQGYQETQYFGPGTRLLVL.

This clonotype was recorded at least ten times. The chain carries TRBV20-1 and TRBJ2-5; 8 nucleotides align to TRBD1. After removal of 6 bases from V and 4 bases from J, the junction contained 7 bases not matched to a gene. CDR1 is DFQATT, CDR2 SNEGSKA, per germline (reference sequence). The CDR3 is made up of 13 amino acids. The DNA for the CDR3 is TGCAGTGCGCCCGGACAGGGAATAGAGACCCAGTACTTC. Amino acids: CSAPGQGIETQYF.

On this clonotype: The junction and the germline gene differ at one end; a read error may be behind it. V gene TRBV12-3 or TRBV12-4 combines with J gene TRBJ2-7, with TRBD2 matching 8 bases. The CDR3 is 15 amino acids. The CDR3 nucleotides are TGTGCCAGCAGTTTTACCCGGGGGGGCCCCTACGGGCAGTACTTC. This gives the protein CASSFTRGGPYGQYF.

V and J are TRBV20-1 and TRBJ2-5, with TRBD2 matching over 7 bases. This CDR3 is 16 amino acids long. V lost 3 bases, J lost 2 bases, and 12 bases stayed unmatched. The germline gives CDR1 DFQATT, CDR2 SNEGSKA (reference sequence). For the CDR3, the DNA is TGCAGTGCTAGGGGCGACTCGTCGGGAGGACAAGAGACCCAGTACTTC. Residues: CSARGDSSGGQETQYF.

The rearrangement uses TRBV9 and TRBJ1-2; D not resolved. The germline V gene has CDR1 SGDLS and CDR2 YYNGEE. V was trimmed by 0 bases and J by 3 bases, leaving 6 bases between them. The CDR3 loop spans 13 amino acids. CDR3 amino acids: CASSVVFDYGYTF. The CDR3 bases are TGTGCCAGCAGCGTAGTTTTTGACTATGGCTACACCTTC.

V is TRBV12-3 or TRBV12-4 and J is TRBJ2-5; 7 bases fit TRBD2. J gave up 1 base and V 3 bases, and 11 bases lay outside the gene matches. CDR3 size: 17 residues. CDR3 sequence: CASSFVSGAGSQETQYF. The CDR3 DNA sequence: TGTGCCAGCAGTTTCGTGAGCGGAGCGGGGTCCCAAGAGACCCAGTACTTC.